The next 20 T cell receptor beta chains were all read from a single sample in a study of T-cell memory formation after mild COVID-19. MiXCR, applied by TCRdb to the 5' RACE reads, yields one record per CDR3 protein. In the table there are tens of thousands of distinct CDR3 sequences, over 6.5% of which are singletons. The sequencing input was PBMCs or a T cell subset sorted from them (not recorded which). The receptors originated from an adult who had mild COVID-19 (a few samples of this study predate the infection). Cell type and time point are not known.

The rearrangement joins TRBV5-1 to TRBJ1-2; D gene unclear. Germline assignment: CDR1 SGHRS and CDR2 YFSETQ. V was pared by 0 bases and J by 5 bases, with 5 bases between. This CDR3 has 12 residues. The CDR3 nucleotides are TGCGCCAGCAGCTTGGCCGGATATGGCTACACCTTC. Encoded protein: CASSLAGYGYTF.

This chain connects TRBV7-2 to TRBJ1-2; the match to TRBD1 covers 9 bases. CDR1 and CDR2 (germline): SGHTA, FQGNSA. V lost 5 bases and J lost 8; bases outside the gene matches: 9. There are 14 residues in the CDR3. CDR3 nucleotide sequence: TGTGCCAGCAGCCCCACCGGGACAGGGTACGGCTACACCTTC. Translation gives CASSPTGTGYGYTF.

This clonotype was found a few times. The chain couples TRBV5-1 to TRBJ1-1; maybe TRBD1 (6 bases). Germline V gives CDR1 SGHRS, CDR2 YFSETQ. CDR3 length: 14 amino acids. V lost 4 bases to trimming and J lost 3 bases, with 13 bases between them. CDR3 region: CASSRTGSDTEAFF. The DNA of the CDR3 is TGCGCCAGCAGCCGCACAGGGAGTGACACTGAAGCTTTCTTT.

The table lists this clonotype with many counts. The chain uses TRBV7-8 and TRBJ2-5, with TRBD1 matching 9 bases. This CDR3 region has 16 residues. The V segment lost 5 bases and the J segment 5 bases; nucleotides outside the gene matches: 12. Per germline, CDR1 SGHVS and CDR2 FQNEAQ. CDR3 DNA sequence: TGTGCCAGCAGCCGTTTAAACAGGGGGCTCGGGGAGACCCAGTACTTC. It translates to CASSRLNRGLGETQYF.

In this sample, this clonotype turned up many times. The rearrangement joins TRBV11-1 to TRBJ2-5, with TRBD1 as a possible D gene (7 bases). Trimming removed 2 bases from V and 3 bases from J, with 16 bases in between. Looked up from germline, CDR1 is SGHAT and CDR2 is FQDESV (reference sequence). The CDR3 has 16 amino acids. This CDR3 is CASSLRPQGGEETQYF. The DNA of the CDR3 is TGTGCCAGCAGCTTACGGCCCCAGGGGGGAGAAGAGACCCAGTACTTC.

The chain is built from TRBV5-1 and TRBJ2-3, with 8 bases matching TRBD1. Germline V gene lookup returns CDR1 SGHRS and CDR2 YFSETQ. This CDR3 contains 13 residues. J gave up 4 bases and V 5 bases, and 3 bases lay outside the gene matches. Here the CDR3 reads CASRLTGADTQYF. In DNA, the CDR3 is TGCGCCAGCAGACTGACAGGGGCAGATACGCAGTATTTT.

This clonotype was seen repeatedly, ten times or more. The genes are TRBV7-2 and TRBJ2-5; D is ambiguous. The CDR3 is 12 amino acids. Deletions cut 2 bases from V and 5 bases from J, with 6 bases between. Germline lookup yields CDR1 SGHTA and CDR2 FQGNSA. The CDR3 sequence: CASSLLAETQYF. The CDR3 DNA follows: TGTGCCAGCAGCTTACTCGCCGAGACCCAGTACTTC.

This clonotype was counted between two and nine times. An end of the junction does not agree with germline; a read error may underlie this. This rearrangement joins TRBV29-1 to TRBJ2-1, with TRBD2 matching 7 bases. Looked up from germline, CDR1 is SQVTM and CDR2 is ANQGSEA. CDR3 length: 16 amino acids. The CDR3 protein is CSVEGFGGGPRNEQFF. For the CDR3, the DNA is TGCAGCGTCGAAGGTTTTGGGGGAGGGCCGAGAAATGAGCAGTTCTTC.

This sequence joins TRBV2 and TRBJ1-2; 10 positions match TRBD1. This CDR3 contains 16 residues. CDR1 is SNHLY and CDR2 is FYNNEI in the germline V gene. J lost 8 bases, V lost 8 bases, and 17 bases had no gene match. CDR3 protein: CASVTGTGAARGGYTF. The DNA for the CDR3 is TGTGCCAGCGTGACCGGGACAGGGGCCGCCAGGGGAGGCTACACCTTC.

This clonotype was counted many times. An end of the junction differs from the germline gene, which may be a read error. V is TRBV7-7 and J is TRBJ2-5, with 9 bases fitting TRBD2. There are 14 residues in the CDR3. CDR1 and CDR2 (germline): SSHAT, FNYEAQ (reference sequence). The CDR3 is CASSLAGEGETQYF. In DNA form, the CDR3 reads TGTGCTAGCAGCTTAGCGGGAGAGGGCGAGACCCAGTACTTC.

This chain links TRBV20-1 with TRBJ2-5, with D possibly being TRBD1 or TRBD2 (5 bases each). The V end was cut by 0 bases, the J end by 4 bases, with 15 bases between. Looked up from germline, CDR1 is DFQATT and CDR2 is SNEGSKA (reference sequence). This CDR3 spans 15 amino acids. The chain's CDR3 is CSARDLRRAGETQYF. CDR3 in DNA: TGCAGTGCTAGAGATCTTCGCAGGGCGGGAGAGACCCAGTACTTC.

V usage is TRBV19 and J usage is TRBJ2-1, with TRBD2 identical over 11 bases. CDR3 length equals 16 residues. The germline gives CDR1 LNHDA, CDR2 SQIVND (reference sequence). J was trimmed by 5 bases and V by 5 bases; bases with no gene match: 8. The CDR3 here is CASSLGVAGGDNEQFF. The CDR3 nucleotides are TGTGCCAGTAGTTTAGGGGTAGCGGGAGGGGACAATGAGCAGTTCTTC. Based on the CDR3 plus reference TRBV19 and TRBJ2-1, the full variable domain is DGGITQSPKYLFRKEGQNVTLSCEQNLNHDAMYWYRQDPGQGLRLIYYSQIVNDFQKGDIAEGYSVSREKKESFPLTVTSAQKNPTAFYLCASSLGVAGGDNEQFFGPGTRLTVL.

This clonotype was picked up a small number of times. V and J are TRBV9 and TRBJ1-2; 9 nucleotides match TRBD1. The CDR3 is 13 amino acids. CDR1 SGDLS and CDR2 YYNGEE come from the germline V gene. V trimming: 4 bases; J trimming: 6 bases; junction bases outside the gene matches: 4. Written as DNA, the CDR3 is TGTGCCAGCAGCACGGGACAGGGAGATGGCTACACCTTC. Translation gives CASSTGQGDGYTF.

This clonotype was counted many times. As DNA, the CDR3 is TGTGCCATCAGTGAGGATCGGGACAGGGGGTATGCGCAGTATTTT. Amino acid sequence: CAISEDRDRGYAQYF. This chain connects TRBV10-3 to TRBJ2-3, with 11 nucleotides matching TRBD1. The CDR3 runs to 15 residues. CDR1 is ENHRY, CDR2 SYGVKD, per germline. The V gene end was trimmed by 2 bases and the J gene end by 10 bases; junction bases not matched to a gene: 8.

This clonotype showed up just a few times. The J gene is TRBJ2-5, the V gene TRBV27, with a possible D match to TRBD1 (6 bases). V was clipped by 4 bases and J by 0 bases, with 12 bases between them. The CDR3 has 15 residues. CDR1 is MNHEY, CDR2 SMNVEV, per germline (reference sequence). CDR3 sequence (DNA): TGTGCCAGCAGTTCGGGGACACTCAACCAAGAGACCCAGTACTTC. The encoded protein is CASSSGTLNQETQYF.

This clonotype was counted only a few times. The V gene is TRBV2, the J gene TRBJ1-1; D ambiguous. Between the trimmed V and J ends, which lost 6 bases and 1 base, there was a span of 12 bases. The CDR3 loop spans 14 amino acids. Germline V gene data show CDR1 as SNHLY and CDR2 as FYNNEI. CDR3 nucleotides: TGTGCCAGCAGGGAGAGGATGGGGAACACTGAAGCTTTCTTT. Translated: CASRERMGNTEAFF.

The table lists this clonotype with a few counts. The CDR3 reads CASSRDRVGTEAFF. The CDR3 DNA reads as TGTGCCAGCAGTCGAGACAGGGTAGGGACTGAAGCTTTCTTT. V is TRBV3-1 and J is TRBJ1-1; 7 nucleotides agree with TRBD1. V dropped 6 bases and J dropped 5; count of bases not matched to a gene: 9. The CDR3 runs to 14 residues. From germline, CDR1 is LGHDT and CDR2 YNNKEL (reference sequence).

This clonotype was counted ten times or more. V and J are TRBV5-1 and TRBJ2-1, with D perhaps matching TRBD2 (6 bases). V was clipped by 2 bases and J by 0 bases, with 9 bases between them. CDR1 SGHRS and CDR2 YFSETQ come from the germline V gene. The CDR3 is made up of 15 amino acids. The CDR3 protein is CASSFWGVSYNEQFF. CDR3 bases: TGCGCCAGCAGCTTCTGGGGGGTCTCCTACAATGAGCAGTTCTTC.

This clonotype was detected ten times or more. This sequence joins TRBV4-3 and TRBJ2-7, with D possibly matching TRBD1 (6 bases). Trimming cost V 5 bases and J 2 bases, with 16 bases left between them. The CDR3 is made up of 15 amino acids. CDR1 is LGHNA, CDR2 YSLEER, per germline. The CDR3 nucleotides are TGCGCCAGCAGCGAGGGGCCAGGGGCCACCTACGAGCAGTACTTC. Encoded protein: CASSEGPGATYEQYF.

The chain is built from TRBV24-1 and TRBJ1-2; no firm D call. Looked up from germline, CDR1 is KGHDR and CDR2 is SFDVKD. Trimming cost V 5 bases and J 6 bases, with 9 bases left between them. CDR3 length equals 12 residues. The CDR3 spells CATSGRVDGYTF. The CDR3 nucleotides are TGTGCCACCAGTGGTAGAGTGGATGGCTACACCTTC.